One sample yielded the 7 T cell receptor beta chains listed below, sequenced in a study of blood T cell repertoires in COVID-19. The table came from immunoSEQ multiplex PCR; TCRdb's copy has only in-frame clones and leaves some out. The sample gives 140,000 to 150,000 clones, approximately 80% of which show up once; over 8% is in the top ten. The specimen was peripheral blood. These receptors originate from a human donor in a cohort sampled during active COVID-19.

This clone was seen only once. The chain has TRBV28 and TRBJ1-1; no definite D call. The germline V gene has CDR1 MDHEN and CDR2 SYDVKM. Trimming pared 3 bases from V and 7 bases from J, leaving 12 bases between. The CDR3 loop spans 13 amino acids. The CDR3 is CASSFPGRGEAFF. CDR3 DNA: TGTGCCAGCAGTTTTCCAGGTCGGGGTGAAGCTTTCTTT.

The chain carries TRBV5-4 and TRBJ1-1; D may be TRBD1 (5 bases). Deletions cut 2 bases from V and 3 bases from J, with 14 bases between. The germline CDR1 and CDR2 sequences are SGHNT and YYREEE (reference sequence). The CDR3 has 15 residues. CDR3 protein: CASSFTWGRDTEAFF. CDR3 DNA: TGTGCCAGCAGCTTCACGTGGGGGAGGGACACTGAAGCTTTCTTT.

This clone appeared a single time. This chain uses TRBV4-3 with TRBJ2-5; 13 bases match TRBD2. Germline CDR1 LGHNA, CDR2 YSLEER. The CDR3 runs to 17 residues. V shed 0 bases and J 3 bases; nucleotides not matched to a gene: 4. For the CDR3, the DNA is TGCGCCAGCAGCCAAGAAACGGGACTAGCGGGAAAAGAGACCCAGTACTTC. Its protein product is CASSQETGLAGKETQYF.

The chain combines TRBV5-4 with TRBJ1-2; 9 nucleotides match TRBD1. This CDR3 has 15 amino acids. Germline CDR1 reads SGHNT; CDR2 reads YYREEE (reference sequence). Losses at the gene ends were 6 bases for V and 4 bases for J; bases not matched to a gene: 10. This chain's CDR3 is CASTQGTGMGYGYTF. The CDR3 coding sequence is TGTGCCAGCACTCAGGGGACAGGGATGGGCTATGGCTACACCTTC.

V is TRBV14 and J is TRBJ2-7; 10 bases align to TRBD1. Germline assignment: CDR1 SGHDN and CDR2 FVKESK. The V segment lost 6 bases and the J segment 4 bases; nucleotides outside the gene matches: 6. CDR3 size: 14 residues. The CDR3 spells CASRDSGQGYEQYF. CDR3 nucleotides: TGTGCCAGCAGAGACTCGGGACAGGGGTACGAGCAGTACTTC.

In its sample, this clone was seen once. The chain couples TRBV30 to TRBJ1-5; 9 bases align to TRBD1. Germline CDR1 reads GTSNPN; CDR2 reads SVGIG (reference sequence). This CDR3 comprises 16 residues. Trimming at V came to 0 bases and at J to 5 bases, leaving 8 bases not matched to a gene. CDR3 nucleotide sequence: TGTGCCTGGAGTGTACCGGACAGGGGAGTCGATCAGCCCCAGCATTTT. It encodes CAWSVPDRGVDQPQHF. The full variable domain, with the rest looked up from reference TRBV30 and TRBJ1-5, is SQTIHQWPATLVQPVGSPLSLECTVEGTSNPNLYWYRQAAGRGLQLLFYSVGIGQISSEVPQNLSASRPQDRQFILSSKKLLLSDSGFYLCAWSVPDRGVDQPQHFGDGTRLSIL.

The chain recombines TRBV7-2 with TRBJ2-5; 10 bases map to TRBD2. The CDR3 extends over 14 amino acids. V lost 5 bases, J lost 3 bases, and 3 bases stayed unmatched. Per germline, CDR1 SGHTA and CDR2 FQGNSA. The chain's CDR3 is CASSNGLAEETQYF. In DNA form, the CDR3 reads TGTGCCAGCAGCAACGGACTAGCGGAAGAGACCCAGTACTTC.